This passage covers 17 T cell receptor beta chains from one sample sequenced in a study of CD8 T cells in Susac syndrome (dated by TCRdb to 2018 to 2020). Receptors were amplified or captured by the immunoSEQ multiplex PCR assay. RNA was extracted using the RNeasy kit, and about 0.45 to 1 ug of the RNA was reverse transcribed with random hexamers. TCRdb redid the processing of the public reads, applying fastp at Q25 and MiXCR, and retained in-frame beta chains. Each CDR3 protein gets just one entry, which takes the most common genes and DNA from the rows behind it. The sample includes about 160,000 distinct CDR3 sequences, with about 90% observed a single time. The ten largest account for approximately 0.073% of the sample. Sequenced: CD4+ T cells from PBMCs. These receptors were obtained from a human donor in good health.

This rearrangement joins TRBV20-1 to TRBJ1-5, with D maybe TRBD1 (6 bases). CDR1 DFQATT and CDR2 SNEGSKA come from the germline V gene (reference sequence). The CDR3 covers 16 residues. V was shortened by 3 bases and J by 4 bases, with 19 bases between the two germline ends. The CDR3 bases are TGCAGTGCTAGTAATGGGGGGGGCGGTTGGAATCAGCCCCAGCATTTT. Protein product: CSASNGGGGWNQPQHF.

The rearrangement uses TRBV6-4 and TRBJ2-3; D is tentatively TRBD1 or TRBD2 (5 bases each). V shed 6 bases and J shed 7 bases, with 14 bases lying between them. This CDR3 spans 13 amino acids. Germline V gene sequence: CDR1 MRHNA, CDR2 SNTAGT. DNA for the CDR3: TGTGCCAGCAGCGGGGACGTCGGTTATACGCAGTATTTT. This gives the protein CASSGDVGYTQYF.

The chain carries TRBV7-2 and TRBJ2-5; TRBD2 matches at 9 bases. The CDR3 has 13 amino acids. J was trimmed by 5 bases and V by 5 bases; bases with no gene match: 3. Per the germline V gene, CDR1 is SGHTA and CDR2 is FQGNSA. The CDR3 loop is CASSLTSGETQYF. CDR3 DNA: TGTGCCAGCAGCCTTACTAGCGGGGAGACCCAGTACTTC.

The J gene is TRBJ2-1, the V gene TRBV5-4; either TRBD1 or TRBD2 may fit D (5 bases each). There are 16 residues in the CDR3. Germline CDR1 SGHNT, CDR2 YYREEE (reference sequence). Trimming removed 5 bases at V and 0 bases at J, with 15 bases between. Here the CDR3 DNA reads TGTGCCAGCAGTTTTCCAGAGGGACCCTCCTACAATGAGCAGTTCTTC. Its protein product is CASSFPEGPSYNEQFF.

V and J are TRBV2 and TRBJ2-3; D is perhaps TRBD2 (5 bases). V shed 4 bases and J shed 0 bases, with 14 bases lying between them. Germline CDR1 and CDR2: SNHLY and FYNNEI. The CDR3 is 16 amino acids. The CDR3 DNA sequence: TGTGCCAGCAGTGCTCCGCGGGCCTCTAGCACAGATACGCAGTATTTT. This gives the protein CASSAPRASSTDTQYF.

The chain recombines TRBV3-1 with TRBJ2-1, with D perhaps given as TRBD1 or TRBD2 (6 bases each). With 4 bases removed from V and 8 bases from J, the gap between germline ends came to 21 bases. Germline V gives CDR1 LGHDT, CDR2 YNNKEL (reference sequence). The CDR3 spans 16 residues. The DNA of the CDR3 is TGTGCCAGCAGCCCATGGGGGGCTCTGTCGGCCGATGAGCAGTTCTTC. Translation gives CASSPWGALSADEQFF.

V usage is TRBV29-1 and J usage is TRBJ2-7; possibly TRBD1 or TRBD2 for D (7 bases each). Germline CDR1 SQVTM, CDR2 ANQGSEA. This CDR3 region has 14 residues. Trimming took 7 bases from V and 4 from J, leaving 20 bases between them. DNA of the CDR3: TGCAGCGCCGCAGGGACAGCGGGGTATTACGAGCAGTACTTC. This sequence encodes CSAAGTAGYYEQYF.

In its sample, this clonotype was seen once. The chain joins TRBV27 to TRBJ2-3; D is undetermined. Trimming left V 5 bases short and J 7 bases short, with 7 bases between. The CDR3 runs to 11 residues. Germline assignment: CDR1 MNHEY and CDR2 SMNVEV (reference sequence). CDR3 sequence: CASSTGYTQYF. CDR3 in DNA: TGTGCCAGCAGTACCGGTTATACGCAGTATTTT.

CDR3 bases: TGTGCCAGCAGTGAGTCAGGGGCCGATTACGAGCAGTACTTC. This encodes CASSESGADYEQYF. The gene calls are TRBV6-1 and TRBJ2-7; possible D gene TRBD1, 6 bases. In germline, CDR1 is MNHNS, CDR2 SASEGT. The V and J ends lost 3 bases and 4 bases respectively, with 13 bases between them. The CDR3 has 14 amino acids.

The chain links TRBV9 to TRBJ2-1; D is undetermined. The V gene lost 0 bases and the J gene lost 0 bases, with 13 bases spanning the gap. The V gene's germline CDR1 is SGDLS and CDR2 YYNGEE. This CDR3 contains 17 residues. CDR3 in amino acids: CASSVEARPVSYNEQFF. In DNA form, the CDR3 reads TGTGCCAGCAGCGTAGAGGCCCGACCGGTCTCCTACAATGAGCAGTTCTTC.

The chain employs TRBV9 and TRBJ2-3; TRBD2 matches at 11 bases. This CDR3 contains 15 residues. CDR1 is SGDLS, CDR2 YYNGEE, per germline. Unmatched junction bases numbered 5, after V lost 4 bases and J lost 4 bases. The CDR3 spells CASSLTSGTADTQYF. CDR3 sequence (DNA): TGTGCCAGCAGCTTGACTAGCGGGACCGCAGATACGCAGTATTTT.

The rearrangement links TRBV18 to TRBJ2-5, with TRBD1 identical over 7 bases. V lost 1 base to trimming and J lost 2 bases; unmatched junction nucleotides: 4. The V gene's germline CDR1 is KGHSH and CDR2 LQKENI. CDR3 size: 15 residues. CDR3 residues: CASSPQGASQETQYF. CDR3 bases: TGTGCCAGCTCACCACAGGGGGCCTCACAAGAGACCCAGTACTTC.

V usage is TRBV6-2 or TRBV6-3 and J usage is TRBJ2-7; D is possibly TRBD2 (6 bases). CDR1 is MNHEY, CDR2 SVGEGT, per germline. This CDR3 has 16 residues. The V gene lost 0 bases and the J gene lost 2 bases, with 14 bases spanning the gap. CDR3 DNA sequence: TGTGCCAGCAGTTACTCGCGAGGAGGGGTTGCCTACGAGCAGTACTTC. Protein sequence: CASSYSRGGVAYEQYF.

This rearrangement joins TRBV30 to TRBJ2-5; 10 bases fit TRBD1. The V gene's germline CDR1 is GTSNPN and CDR2 SVGIG (reference sequence). There are 17 residues in the CDR3. Unmatched junction bases numbered 14, after V lost 4 bases and J lost 3 bases. CDR3 region: CAWIWKGDRGVEETQYF. Here the CDR3 DNA reads TGTGCCTGGATCTGGAAAGGGGACAGGGGTGTGGAAGAGACCCAGTACTTC.

The chain couples TRBV28 to TRBJ2-5; D may be TRBD1 (5 bases). The CDR3 has 13 amino acids. The germline V and J ends were trimmed by 8 bases and 2 bases, with 12 bases remaining between them. Per germline, CDR1 MDHEN and CDR2 SYDVKM. Here the CDR3 DNA reads TGTGCCAGCGGTAGGACACAACAAGAGACCCAGTACTTC. Translating it yields CASGRTQQETQYF. Full variable domain (rest looked up from reference TRBV28 and TRBJ2-5): DVKVTQSSRYLVKRTGEKVFLECVQDMDHENMFWYRQDPGLGLRLIYFSYDVKMKEKGDIPEGYSVSREKKERFSLILESASTNQTSMYLCASGRTQQETQYFGPGTRLLVL.

This clonotype appeared a single time. This rearrangement joins TRBV3-1 to TRBJ1-1; 8 nucleotides line up with TRBD1. This CDR3 is built from 13 residues. Trimming took 3 bases from V and 8 from J; bases not matched to a gene: 5. Germline assignment: CDR1 LGHDT and CDR2 YNNKEL (reference sequence). This CDR3 is CASSHLGTGEAFF. The CDR3 DNA reads TGTGCCAGCAGCCACCTCGGGACAGGCGAAGCTTTCTTT. The full variable domain, rest sourced from reference TRBV3-1 and TRBJ1-1, is DTAVSQTPKYLVTQMGNDKSIKCEQNLGHDTMYWYKQDSKKFLKIMFSYNNKELIINETVPNRFSPKSPDKAHLNLHINSLELGDSAVYFCASSHLGTGEAFFGQGTRLTVV.

The chain is built from TRBV5-1 and TRBJ2-1; 10 nucleotides match TRBD2. Germline V gene sequence: CDR1 SGHRS, CDR2 YFSETQ. The CDR3 is made up of 17 amino acids. The V gene end was trimmed by 4 bases and the J gene end by 0 bases; junction bases not matched to a gene: 7. The CDR3 DNA reads TGCGCCAGCAGCCGGACTAGCGGCCTGAGCTCCTACAATGAGCAGTTCTTC. Encoded protein: CASSRTSGLSSYNEQFF.